This T cell receptor (beta chain) originates from a study of T cells in Graves' hyperthyroidism and ophthalmopathy. Study outcomes and limitations: A model of 13 V-J features distinguished ophthalmopathy from stable hyperthyroidism. Most clonotypes expanded in the thyroid (above 0.001) were also present in blood. Ophthalmopathy, as predicted by the model, came a median 6.5 months after the prediction.

From RNA transcripts, TCR beta CDR3 regions were amplified. The TCR CDR3 first-round RT-PCR relied on the HTBI primer set. TCRdb fed the multiplex PCR reads into MiXCR, producing one record per CDR3 protein. Here the sample spans 500,000 to 800,000 distinct CDR3 sequences, nearly 45% being singletons. With respect to this clonotype: Its target is not known.

The CDR3 runs to 12 residues. The germline gives CDR1 ENHRY, CDR2 SYGVKD. Trimming removed 8 bases at V and 2 bases at J, with 10 bases between. The diagnostic basis comprised clinical symptoms, serum thyroxine and TRAb, thyroid ultrasound and orbital computed tomography. Sequencing was performed on peripheral blood or thyroid tissue (not recorded which). This rearrangement joins TRBV10-3 to TRBJ2-7; no clear D gene. The TCR was taken from an adult man with Graves' disease, either hyperthyroidism or ophthalmopathy (not recorded which). CDR3 in DNA: TGTGCCATCCGACCGTCCCCCTACGAGCAGTACTTC. It translates to CAIRPSPYEQYF.